These T cell receptor beta chains were read from a single sample in a study of tumor-infiltrating lymphocytes in oesophageal squamous cell carcinoma. MiXCR, applied by TCRdb to the PCR reads, yields one record per CDR3 protein. The table records roughly 9,800 distinct CDR3 sequences, 55% to 75% of them present only once. Sequencing input: esophageal tumor tissue. These receptor sequences come from a female donor with esophageal squamous cell carcinoma. CDR3s include the opening cysteine and the closing phenylalanine or tryptophan.

CDR3 protein: CASSEGRGWETQYF
CDR3 length: 14
V gene: TRBV7-6
J gene: TRBJ2-5

CDR3 protein: CASRATGNYGYTF
CDR3 length: 13
V gene: TRBV2
J gene: TRBJ1-2

CDR3 protein: CASSLGGTGANVLTF
CDR3 length: 15
V gene: TRBV7-2
J gene: TRBJ2-6

CDR3 protein: CASSYVTGGHNEQFF
CDR3 length: 15
V gene: TRBV5-1
J gene: TRBJ2-1

CDR3 protein: CASSLGWVRETQYF
CDR3 length: 14
V gene: TRBV7-8
J gene: NA

CDR3 protein: CASSFRATSGRANEQFF
CDR3 length: 17
V gene: TRBV12-3/TRBV12-4
J gene: NA

CDR3 protein: CASSLSRQETQYF
CDR3 length: 13
V gene: TRBV7-2
J gene: NA

CDR3 protein: CASSLDAGGYNEQFF
CDR3 length: 15
V gene: TRBV7-3
J gene: NA

CDR3 protein: CASSLAGTLNEQYF
CDR3 length: 14
V gene: TRBV7-2
J gene: TRBJ2-4

CDR3 protein: CASSLMRGDRAHTGELFF
CDR3 length: 18
V gene: TRBV7-6
J gene: NA

CDR3 protein: CASSLGNGAQETQYF
CDR3 length: 15
V gene: TRBV7-6
J gene: TRBJ2-5

CDR3 protein: CASRRAGGVPYEQYF
CDR3 length: 15
V gene: TRBV27
J gene: NA

CDR3 protein: CASSLGTAKYQETQYF
CDR3 length: 16
V gene: TRBV7-2
J gene: TRBJ2-5

CDR3 protein: CASSSRLAGAYNEQFF
CDR3 length: 16
V gene: TRBV11-2
J gene: TRBJ2-1

CDR3 protein: CASNRGGRLPYEQYF
CDR3 length: 15
V gene: TRBV6-4
J gene: NA

CDR3 protein: CASSRVRETQYF
CDR3 length: 12
V gene: TRBV7-2
J gene: TRBJ2-5

CDR3 protein: CASGLSTRSSYNEQYF
CDR3 length: 16
V gene: TRBV12-5
J gene: TRBJ2-4

CDR3 protein: CASSELAGRGTLNTEAFF
CDR3 length: 18
V gene: TRBV6-1
J gene: TRBJ1-1

CDR3 protein: CASSPQGLAESNEQFF
CDR3 length: 16
V gene: TRBV7-2
J gene: NA

CDR3 protein: CASSLMLDYNEQFF
CDR3 length: 14
V gene: TRBV7-2
J gene: TRBJ2-1

CDR3 protein: CASSLGPGGYNEQFF
CDR3 length: 15
V gene: TRBV7-6
J gene: NA

CDR3 protein: CASSSLGELTDTQYF
CDR3 length: 15
V gene: TRBV7-6
J gene: TRBJ2-3